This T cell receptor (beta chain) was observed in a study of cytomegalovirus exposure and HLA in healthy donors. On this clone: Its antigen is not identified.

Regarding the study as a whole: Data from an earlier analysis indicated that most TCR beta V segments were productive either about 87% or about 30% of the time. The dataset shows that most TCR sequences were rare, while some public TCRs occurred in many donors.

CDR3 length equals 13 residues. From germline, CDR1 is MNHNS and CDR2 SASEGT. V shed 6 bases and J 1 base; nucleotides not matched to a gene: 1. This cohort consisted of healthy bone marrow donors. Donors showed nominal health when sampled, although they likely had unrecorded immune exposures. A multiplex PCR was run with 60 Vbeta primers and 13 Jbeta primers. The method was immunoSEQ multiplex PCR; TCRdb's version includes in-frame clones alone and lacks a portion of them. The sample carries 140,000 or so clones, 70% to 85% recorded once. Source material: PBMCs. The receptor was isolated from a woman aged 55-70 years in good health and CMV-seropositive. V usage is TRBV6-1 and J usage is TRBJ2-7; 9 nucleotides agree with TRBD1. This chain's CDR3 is CASRGQGSYEQYF. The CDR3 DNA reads TGTGCCAGCAGGGGACAGGGTTCCTACGAGCAGTACTTC.